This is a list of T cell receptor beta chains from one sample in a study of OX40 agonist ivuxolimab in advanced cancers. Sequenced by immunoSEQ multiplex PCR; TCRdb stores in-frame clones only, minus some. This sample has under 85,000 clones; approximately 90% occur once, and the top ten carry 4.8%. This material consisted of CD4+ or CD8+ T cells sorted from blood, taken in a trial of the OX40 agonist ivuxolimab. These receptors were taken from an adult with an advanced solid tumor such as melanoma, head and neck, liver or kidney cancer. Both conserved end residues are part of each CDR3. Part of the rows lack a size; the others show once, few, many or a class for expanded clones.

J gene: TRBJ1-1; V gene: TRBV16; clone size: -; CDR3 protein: CASSQSWDTEAFF
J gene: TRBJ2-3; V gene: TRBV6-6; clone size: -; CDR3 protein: CASSADPTDTQYF
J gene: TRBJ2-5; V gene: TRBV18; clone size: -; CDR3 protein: CASSPISGMSQYF
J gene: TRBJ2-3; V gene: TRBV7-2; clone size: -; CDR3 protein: CASSLLSFPDTQYF
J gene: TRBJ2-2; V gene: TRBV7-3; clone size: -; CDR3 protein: CASSLIAGQENTGELFF
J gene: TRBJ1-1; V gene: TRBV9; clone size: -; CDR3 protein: CASSTTGGVEAFF
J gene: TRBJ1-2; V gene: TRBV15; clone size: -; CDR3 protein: CATSSETGNYGYTF
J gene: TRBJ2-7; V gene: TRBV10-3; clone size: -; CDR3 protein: CAISDSSKEQYF
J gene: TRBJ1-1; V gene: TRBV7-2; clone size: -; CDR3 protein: CASSPADRFSEAFF
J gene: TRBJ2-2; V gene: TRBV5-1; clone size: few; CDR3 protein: CASSLQATGGNTGELFF
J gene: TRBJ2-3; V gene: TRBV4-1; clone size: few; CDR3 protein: CASSSLWLREGLADTQYF
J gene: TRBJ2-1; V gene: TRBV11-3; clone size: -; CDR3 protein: CASSQAYNEQFF
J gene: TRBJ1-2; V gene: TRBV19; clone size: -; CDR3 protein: CASSTTQGYGYTF
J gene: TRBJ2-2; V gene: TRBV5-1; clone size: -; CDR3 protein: CASRTELAGELFF
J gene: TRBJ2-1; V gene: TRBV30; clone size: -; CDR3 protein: CAWKSQLDYNEQFF
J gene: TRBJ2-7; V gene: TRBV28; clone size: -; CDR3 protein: CASSLDRVHEQYF
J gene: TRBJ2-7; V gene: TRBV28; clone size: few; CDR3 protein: CASRGFRYEQYF
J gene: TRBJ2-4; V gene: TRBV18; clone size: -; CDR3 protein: CASSRDVGSGNIQYF
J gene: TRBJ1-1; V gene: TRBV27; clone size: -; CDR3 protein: CASSLTGPNTEAFF
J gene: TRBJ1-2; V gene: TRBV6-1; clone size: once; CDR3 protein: CASSDGRGARAF
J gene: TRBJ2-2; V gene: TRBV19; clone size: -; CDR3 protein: CASRGTGGFTGELFF
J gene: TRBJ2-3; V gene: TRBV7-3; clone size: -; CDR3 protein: CASSLTGFTDTQYF
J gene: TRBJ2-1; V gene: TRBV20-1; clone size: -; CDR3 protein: CSARDMVGEFF
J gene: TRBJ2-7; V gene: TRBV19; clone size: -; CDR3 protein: CASSGGRGGEQYF
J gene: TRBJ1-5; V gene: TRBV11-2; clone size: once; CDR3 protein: CASSSGTGVFQPQHF
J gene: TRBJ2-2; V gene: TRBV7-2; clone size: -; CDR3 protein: CASSLQGTTGELFF
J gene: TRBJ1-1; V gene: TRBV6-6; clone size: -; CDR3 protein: CASTPDRRTEAFF
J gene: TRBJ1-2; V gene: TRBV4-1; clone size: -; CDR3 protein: CASSPTGGTRDHGYTF
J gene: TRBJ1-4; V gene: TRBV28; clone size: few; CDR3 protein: CASSWRGPSNEKLFF
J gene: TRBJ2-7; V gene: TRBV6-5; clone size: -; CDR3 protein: CASSYSPSGRAHEQYF
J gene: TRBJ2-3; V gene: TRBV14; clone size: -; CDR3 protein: CASSQDSPLAGTSTDTQYF
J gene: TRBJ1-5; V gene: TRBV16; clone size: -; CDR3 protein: CASSQSYGGNQPQHF
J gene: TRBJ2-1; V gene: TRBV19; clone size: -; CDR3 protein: CASSKGDPYNEQFF
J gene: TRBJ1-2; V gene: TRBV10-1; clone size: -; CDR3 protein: CASSETAHYGYTF
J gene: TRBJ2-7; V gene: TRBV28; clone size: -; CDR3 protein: CASSGGQGLFYEQYF
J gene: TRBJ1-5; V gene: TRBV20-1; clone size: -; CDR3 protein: CSAGCNQPQHF
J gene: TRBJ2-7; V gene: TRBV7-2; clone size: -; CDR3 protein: CASSLLAGIPEQYF
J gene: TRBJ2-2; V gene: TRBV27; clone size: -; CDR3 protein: CASSPSGSIGTGELFF
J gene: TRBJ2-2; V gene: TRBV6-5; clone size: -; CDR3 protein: CASSSPIGTGELFF
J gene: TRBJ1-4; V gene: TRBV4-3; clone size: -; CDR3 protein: CASSQGYRGEKLFF
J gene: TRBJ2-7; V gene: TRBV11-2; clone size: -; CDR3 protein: CASSHGAGTFYEQYF
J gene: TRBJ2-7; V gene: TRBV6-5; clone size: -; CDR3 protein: CASSYRRARGYEQYF
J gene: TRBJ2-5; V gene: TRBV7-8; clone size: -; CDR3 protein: CASSPGTSETQYF
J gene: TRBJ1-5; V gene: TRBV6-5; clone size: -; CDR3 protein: CATTGWNWPQHF
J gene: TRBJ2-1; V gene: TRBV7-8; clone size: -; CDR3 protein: CASSLAGGLKNEQFF
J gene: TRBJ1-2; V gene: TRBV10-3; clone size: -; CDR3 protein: CAISVGDRADGYTF
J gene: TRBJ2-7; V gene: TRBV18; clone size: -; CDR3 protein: CASSPGTDGEQYF
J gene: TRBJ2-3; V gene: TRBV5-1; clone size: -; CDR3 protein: CASSPPGTSGSPGTQYF
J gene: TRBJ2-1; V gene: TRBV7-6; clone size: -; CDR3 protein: CASSRSPDHSYNEQFF
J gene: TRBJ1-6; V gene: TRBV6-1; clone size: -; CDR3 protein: CASRVGTGWSAPLHF
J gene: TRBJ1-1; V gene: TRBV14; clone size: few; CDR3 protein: CASSQARWTEAFF
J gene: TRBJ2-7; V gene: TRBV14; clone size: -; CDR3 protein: CASSGDRGLAGVSYEQYF
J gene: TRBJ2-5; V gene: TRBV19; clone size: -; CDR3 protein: CASSTGQAQETQYF
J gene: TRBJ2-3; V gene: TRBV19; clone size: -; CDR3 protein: CASSGGLAGGGTQYF
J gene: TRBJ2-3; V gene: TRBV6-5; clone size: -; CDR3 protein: CASALSGSVDTQYF
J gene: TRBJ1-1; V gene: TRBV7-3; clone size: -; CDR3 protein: CASSLNRVTEAFF
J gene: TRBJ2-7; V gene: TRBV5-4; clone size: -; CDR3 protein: CASSFSGGPVPYEQYF